A single T cell receptor (beta chain) is shown here with its context. The antigen is undetermined. The junction departs from the called germline gene at one end, perhaps through a read error. TCRdb keeps only in-frame clones here, not all; method: immunoSEQ multiplex PCR. The sample records approximately 89,000 clones, roughly nine tenths being singletons. The data originate from a study of OX40 agonist ivuxolimab in advanced cancers. In the study overall: Ivuxolimab, an antibody that agonizes OX40 (CD134), was administered to the patients. Treatment received earlier with anti-PD-1, anti-PD-L1 or anti-CTLA-4 agents was allowed, and roughly 40% had some. Findings and limits, study-wide: Relative to CD4+, CD8+ T cells held more expanded clones on average.

The source is an adult with an advanced solid tumor such as melanoma, head and neck, liver or kidney cancer. The sequencing here drew on CD4+ or CD8+ T cells sorted from blood, taken in a trial of the OX40 agonist ivuxolimab.

The CDR3 sequence is CASSLDRNRALF. The CDR3 nucleotides are TGTGCCAGCAGCTTGGATAGGAACAGGGCCCTGTTC. The chain has TRBV5-4 and TRBJ2-7; a possible D gene is TRBD1 (6 bases). Germline CDR1 is SGHNT and CDR2 is YYREEE (reference sequence). The CDR3 extends over 12 amino acids.